The 7 T cell receptor beta chains presented below share a single source sample, sequenced in a study of shared clonotypes between healthy human individuals. Profiled with immunoSEQ multiplex PCR; TCRdb holds only in-frame clones, not every one. The repertoire holds approximately 500,000 clones, with 95% to 97% as singletons. The sequencing input was naive CD4+ T cells sorted from blood. The subset denotes: CD45RA+ positively selected. All receptors derive from a woman in her thirties in good health.

The CDR3 spells CASSDSGFSSYEQYF. DNA of the CDR3: TGTGCCAGCAGTGATAGCGGGTTTAGCTCCTACGAGCAGTACTTC. The V gene is TRBV6-1, the J gene TRBJ2-7; TRBD2 matches at 7 bases. The CDR3 spans 15 residues. Germline V gene lookup returns CDR1 MNHNS and CDR2 SASEGT. V shed 3 bases, J shed 0 bases, and the junction held 5 bases outside the gene matches.

The V and J genes are TRBV5-5 and TRBJ2-7; 7 nucleotides align to TRBD2. The CDR3 is 14 residues long. In germline, CDR1 is SGHKS, CDR2 YYEKEE (reference sequence). The trim removed 0 bases at V and 2 bases at J, leaving 2 bases unmatched. CDR3 DNA sequence: TGTGCCAGCAGCTTGGCGGGAGGTACCTACGAGCAGTACTTC. Protein product: CASSLAGGTYEQYF.

The CDR3 DNA reads as TGCGCCAGCAGCGAGCAGGGTAGCACTGAAGCTTTCTTT. This gives the protein CASSEQGSTEAFF. This chain connects TRBV5-1 to TRBJ1-1; a weak D match, TRBD1 (5 bases). Deletions cut 4 bases from V and 4 bases from J, with 11 bases between. Germline assignment: CDR1 SGHRS and CDR2 YFSETQ. The CDR3 totals 13 residues.

The chain employs TRBV6-1 and TRBJ2-7, with D possibly matching TRBD1 (6 bases). CDR3 length: 15 residues. Trimming removed 6 bases at V and 0 bases at J, with 15 bases between. CDR1 and CDR2 (germline): MNHNS, SASEGT. The CDR3 sequence is CASRRTVTSSYEQYF. CDR3 in DNA: TGTGCCAGCAGGAGGACAGTTACAAGCTCCTACGAGCAGTACTTC.

The chain combines TRBV11-3 with TRBJ2-1, with a tentative D call TRBD1 (6 bases). This CDR3 has 13 residues. Germline V gene sequence: CDR1 SGHNT, CDR2 YENEEA. Trimming left V 0 bases short and J 8 bases short, with 8 bases between. The DNA of the CDR3 is TGTGCCAGCAGCTTAGATGAGGGGGATGAGCAGTTCTTC. As protein: CASSLDEGDEQFF.

This clone was recorded only once. The CDR3 spells CASSLNEQGQFF. Written as DNA, the CDR3 is TGTGCCAGCAGTTTAAATGAACAGGGACAGTTCTTC. The chain has TRBV28 and TRBJ2-1, with D perhaps matching TRBD1 (6 bases). The CDR3 is made up of 12 amino acids. From germline, CDR1 is MDHEN and CDR2 SYDVKM. V lost 2 bases to trimming and J lost 13 bases, with 12 bases between them.

This chain joins TRBV6-1 and TRBJ1-5; 7 nucleotides align to TRBD1. CDR3 length: 13 amino acids. Trimming cost V 7 bases and J 7 bases; bases outside gene matches: 7. Germline CDR1 and CDR2: MNHNS and SASEGT. In nucleotides, the CDR3 is TGTGCCAGCATTTTGACAGGGAACCAGCCCCAGCATTTT. This translates into CASILTGNQPQHF.